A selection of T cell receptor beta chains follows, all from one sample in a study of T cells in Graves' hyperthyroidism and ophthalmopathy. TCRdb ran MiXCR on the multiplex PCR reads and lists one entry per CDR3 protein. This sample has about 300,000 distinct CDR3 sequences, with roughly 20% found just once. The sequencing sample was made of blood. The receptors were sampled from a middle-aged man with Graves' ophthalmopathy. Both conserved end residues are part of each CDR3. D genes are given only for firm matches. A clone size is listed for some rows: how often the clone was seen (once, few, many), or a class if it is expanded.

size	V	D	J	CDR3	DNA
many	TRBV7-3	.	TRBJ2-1	CASSPGPSSYNEQFF	TGTGCCAGCAGCCCCGGCCCCAGCTCCTACAATGAGCAGTTCTTC
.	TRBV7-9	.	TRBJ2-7	CASSLAGPGDEQYF	TGTGCCAGCAGCTTAGCGGGGCCCGGGGACGAGCAGTACTTC
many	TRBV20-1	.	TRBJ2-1	CSARYPRVPSNEQFF	TGCAGTGCTAGGTATCCCCGGGTCCCGTCTAATGAGCAGTTCTTC
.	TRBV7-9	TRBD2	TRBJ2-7	CASSSSSSREALYEQYF	TGTGCCAGCAGCTCCAGCTCCTCGCGGGAGGCTCTCTACGAGCAGTACTTC
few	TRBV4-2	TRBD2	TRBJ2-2	CAGSRLGAGANTGELFF	TGTGCCGGCAGCCGATTGGGAGCGGGGGCGAACACCGGGGAGCTGTTTTTT
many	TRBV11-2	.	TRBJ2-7	CASSPGEGVSSYEQYF	TGTGCCAGCAGCCCAGGGGAGGGGGTGTCCTCCTACGAGCAGTACTTC
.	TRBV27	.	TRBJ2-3	CASSLYPGIGQYF	TGTGCCAGCAGTTTATACCCGGGTATCGGGCAGTATTTT
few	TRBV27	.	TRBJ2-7	CASSLLGEQYF	TGTGCCAGCAGTTTATTGGGGGAGCAGTACTTC
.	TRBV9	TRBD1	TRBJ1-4	CASSVALGDRGNEKLFF	TGTGCCAGCAGCGTAGCCTTAGGGGACAGGGGGAACGAAAAACTGTTTTTT
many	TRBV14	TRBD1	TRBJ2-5	CASSQRQGARETQYF	TGTGCCAGCAGCCAAAGACAGGGGGCCCGGGAGACCCAGTACTTC
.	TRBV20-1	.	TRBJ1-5	CSARDRGYMTPQHF	TGCAGTGCTAGAGATCGGGGCTACATGACGCCCCAGCATTTT
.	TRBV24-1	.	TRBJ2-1	CATSDRLSSYNEQFF	TGTGCCACCAGTGATCGCCTAAGCTCCTACAATGAGCAGTTCTTC
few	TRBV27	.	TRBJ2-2	CASSSPGAADTGELFF	TGTGCCAGCAGTTCTCCAGGGGCCGCGGACACCGGGGAGCTGTTTTTT
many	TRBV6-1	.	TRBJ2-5	CASSSPRGEETQYF	TGTGCCAGCAGTTCCCCTCGAGGGGAAGAGACCCAGTACTTC
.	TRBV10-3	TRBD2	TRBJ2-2	CATGTSVSNTGGLFF	TGTGCCACCGGGACTAGCGTTTCGAACACCGGGGGGCTGTTTTTT
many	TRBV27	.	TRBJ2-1	CASSLPGTPNEQFF	TGTGCCAGCAGTTTACCGGGGACCCCCAATGAGCAGTTCTTC
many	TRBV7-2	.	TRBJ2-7	CASTLTVSYEQYF	TGTGCCAGCACCCTGACAGTTTCCTACGAGCAGTACTTC
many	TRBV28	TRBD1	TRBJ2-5	CASSNQGGAGTGGIETQYF	TGTGCCAGCAGTAACCAAGGGGGGGCCGGGACAGGGGGTATTGAGACCCAGTACTTC
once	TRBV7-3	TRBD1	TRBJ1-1	CTSSPETGASAEAFF	TGTACCAGCAGCCCGGAGACAGGGGCTAGCGCCGAAGCTTTCTTT
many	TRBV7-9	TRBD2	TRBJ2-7	CATTPTSGSYEQYF	TGTGCCACTACCCCGACTAGCGGTTCCTACGAGCAGTACTTC
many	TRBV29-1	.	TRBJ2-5	CSAAKGNQETQYF	TGCAGCGCTGCCAAGGGGAATCAAGAGACCCAGTACTTC
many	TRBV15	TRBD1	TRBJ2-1	CATSSPGQGHNEQFF	TGTGCCACCAGCAGTCCGGGACAGGGCCACAATGAGCAGTTCTTC
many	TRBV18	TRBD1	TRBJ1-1	CASSPLDRGAEAFF	TGTGCCAGCTCACCACTAGACAGGGGGGCTGAAGCTTTCTTT
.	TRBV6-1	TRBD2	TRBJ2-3	CASSEDVWPSGRAFLDTQYF	TGTGCCAGCAGTGAAGACGTCTGGCCTAGCGGGAGGGCCTTTTTAGATACGCAGTATTTT
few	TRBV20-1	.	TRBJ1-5	CSAASDPDSKFDQPQHF	TGCAGTGCGGCCAGTGACCCTGACAGCAAGTTCGATCAGCCCCAGCATTTT
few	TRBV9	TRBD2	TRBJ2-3	CASSGWGGDTQYF	TGTGCCAGCAGTGGTTGGGGGGGAGATACGCAGTATTTT
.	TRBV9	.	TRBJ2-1	CASSVAQRGDEQFF	TGTGCCAGCAGCGTAGCCCAACGCGGGGATGAGCAGTTCTTC
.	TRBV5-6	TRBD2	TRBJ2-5	CASSSYGTRMQETQYF	TGTGCCAGCAGCTCCTACGGGACTAGAATGCAAGAGACCCAGTACTTC
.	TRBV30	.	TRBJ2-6	CAWSPWGRLGANVLTF	TGTGCCTGGAGTCCTTGGGGGAGACTTGGGGCCAACGTCCTGACTTTC
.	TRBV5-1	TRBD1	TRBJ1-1	CASSYRGAEAFF	TGCGCCAGCAGTTACAGGGGGGCCGAAGCTTTCTTT
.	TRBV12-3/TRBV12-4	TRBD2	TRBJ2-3	CASSFRTSGRAHTDTQYF	TGTGCCAGCAGTTTCCGGACTAGCGGGAGGGCCCACACAGATACGCAGTATTTT
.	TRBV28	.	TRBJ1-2	CASLGGGIYGYTF	TGTGCCAGCCTGGGAGGGGGAATATATGGCTACACCTTC
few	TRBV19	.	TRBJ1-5	CASSMTRNQPQHF	TGTGCCAGTAGTATGACGAGAAATCAGCCCCAGCATTTT
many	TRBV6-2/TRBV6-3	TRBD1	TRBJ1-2	CASTLRWTGMSNYGYTF	TGTGCCAGCACCTTACGTTGGACAGGGATGTCCAACTATGGCTACACCTTC
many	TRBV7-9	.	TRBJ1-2	CASGVRNYGYTF	TGTGCCAGTGGGGTTCGTAACTATGGCTACACCTTC
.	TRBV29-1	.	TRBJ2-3	CSVPSEGTDTQYF	TGCAGCGTCCCTAGCGAAGGCACAGATACGCAGTATTTT
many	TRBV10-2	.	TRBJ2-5	CASSPLLGGQETQYF	TGCGCCAGCAGTCCCCTTCTAGGGGGCCAAGAGACCCAGTACTTC
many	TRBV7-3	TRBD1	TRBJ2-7	CASSPTGGSEQYF	TGTGCCAGCAGCCCCACAGGGGGTTCCGAGCAGTACTTC
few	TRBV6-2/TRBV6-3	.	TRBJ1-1	CASTLHGLTWAEAFF	TGTGCCAGCACCTTGCACGGGCTAACGTGGGCTGAAGCTTTCTTT
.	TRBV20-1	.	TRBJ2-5	CSARDALAPQETQYF	TGCAGTGCTAGAGATGCGCTAGCCCCGCAAGAGACCCAGTACTTC
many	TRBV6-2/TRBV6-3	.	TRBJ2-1	CASSYSGSSYNEQFF	TGTGCCAGCAGTTACTCGGGGAGCTCCTACAATGAGCAGTTCTTC
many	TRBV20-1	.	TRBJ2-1	CSARDFASSYNEQFF	TGCAGTGCTAGAGATTTCGCCAGCTCCTACAATGAGCAGTTCTTC
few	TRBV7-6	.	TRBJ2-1	CASSLEELAGNEQFF	TGTGCCAGCAGCTTGGAGGAACTAGCAGGCAATGAGCAGTTCTTC
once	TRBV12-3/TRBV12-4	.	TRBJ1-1	CASSSRMGRNTEAFF	TGTGCCAGCAGCTCGAGAATGGGACGAAACACTGAAGCTTTCTTT
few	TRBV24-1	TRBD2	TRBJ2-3	CATSDSGRMTDTQYF	TGTGCCACCAGCGATAGCGGGAGGATGACAGATACGCAGTATTTT
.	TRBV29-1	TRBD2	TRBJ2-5	CSVEGLAGGAETQYF	TGCAGCGTTGAAGGACTAGCGGGAGGGGCGGAGACCCAGTACTTC
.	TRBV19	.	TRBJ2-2	CASRRAPNTGELFF	TGTGCCAGCCGCCGGGCCCCGAACACCGGGGAGCTGTTTTTT
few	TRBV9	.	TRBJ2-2	CASSSAVGELFF	TGTGCCAGCAGCTCCGCCGTCGGGGAGCTGTTTTTT
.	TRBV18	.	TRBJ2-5	CASSPLGRMGETQYF	TGTGCCAGCTCCCCACTAGGGAGGATGGGAGAGACCCAGTACTTC
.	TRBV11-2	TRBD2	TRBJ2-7	CASSPLPWVAGGYEQYF	TGTGCCAGCAGCCCCCTTCCTTGGGTAGCGGGCGGTTACGAGCAGTACTTC
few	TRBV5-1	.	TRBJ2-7	CASSSVAGSHEQYF	TGCGCCAGCAGCTCCGTCGCGGGATCCCACGAGCAGTACTTC
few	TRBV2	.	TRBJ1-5	CASTLGNQPQHF	TGTGCCAGCACCCTGGGCAATCAGCCCCAGCATTTT
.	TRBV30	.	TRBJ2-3	CAWSVFGVDTQYF	TGTGCCTGGAGTGTCTTCGGGGTCGATACGCAGTATTTT